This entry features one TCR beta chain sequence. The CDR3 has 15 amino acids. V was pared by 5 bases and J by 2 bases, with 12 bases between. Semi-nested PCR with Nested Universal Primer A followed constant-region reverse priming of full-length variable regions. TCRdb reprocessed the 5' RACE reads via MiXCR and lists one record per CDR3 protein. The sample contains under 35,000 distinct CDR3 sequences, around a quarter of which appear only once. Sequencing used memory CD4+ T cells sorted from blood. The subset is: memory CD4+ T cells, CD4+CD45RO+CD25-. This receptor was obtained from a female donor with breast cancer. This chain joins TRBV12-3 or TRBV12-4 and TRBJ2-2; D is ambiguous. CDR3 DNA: TGTGCCAGCAGTCCCTGGGCAGGAAACACCGGGGAGCTGTTTTTT. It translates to CASSPWAGNTGELFF.